Listed below are T cell receptor beta chains from one sample, sequenced in a study of graft-versus-host responses after intestinal transplantation. The table came from immunoSEQ multiplex PCR; TCRdb's copy has only in-frame clones and leaves some out. The sample contains about 98,000 clones, more than 70% of which appear only once. The sample was PBMCs, taken 255 days after intestinal transplant. These receptors originate from a human patient who received an intestinal transplant, so some T cells may come from the graft donor. CDR3s include the opening cysteine and the closing phenylalanine or tryptophan. D genes are given only for firm matches. Clone size is stated in some rows and not others, as once, few, many or a class when expanded.

TRBD1 TRBJ1-5 TRBV19 . TGTGCCAGTGATGGACAGGGTGGTGATCAGCCCCAGCATTTT CASDGQGGDQPQHF
. TRBJ1-5 TRBV7-2 . TGTGCCAGCAGCTTACAAAATCAGCCCCAGCATTTT CASSLQNQPQHF
. TRBJ2-3 TRBV28 . TGTGCCAGCAGTTCACCACTAGCCGATACGCAGTATTTT CASSSPLADTQYF
. TRBJ2-1 TRBV7-3 . TGTGCCAGCAGCCAGGGGTCTCCAACGAATGAGCAGTTCTTC CASSQGSPTNEQFF
. TRBJ2-1 TRBV14 . TGTGCCAGCAGCCAGCTCACCGGGACTCCCTACAATGAGCAGTTCTTC CASSQLTGTPYNEQFF
TRBD1 TRBJ1-2 TRBV6-5 once TGTGCCAGCAGTTACGGACAGGGGGCCCACTATGGCTACACCTTC CASSYGQGAHYGYTF
. TRBJ2-7 TRBV14 once TGTGCCAGCAGCCAAGATCTGGAGCAGTACTTC CASSQDLEQYF
. TRBJ2-1 TRBV6-5 few TGTGCCAGCGGGGGACAGCGGGATCTCAATGAGCAGTTCTTC CASGGQRDLNEQFF
TRBD1 TRBJ2-7 TRBV27 once TGTGCCAGCAGTTTTTCACAGGGGGCAGGCGAGCAGTACTTC CASSFSQGAGEQYF
. TRBJ1-1 TRBV11-2 . TGTGCCAGCAGCTTACCAGGGAGAACTGAAGCTTTCTTT CASSLPGRTEAFF
. TRBJ2-5 TRBV7-9 . TGTGCCAGCCGGGGCCTCCAAGAGACCCAGTACTTC CASRGLQETQYF
TRBD1 TRBJ1-1 TRBV28 . TGTGCCAGCAGTCCGACAGGGCCTCACACTGAAGCTTTCTTT CASSPTGPHTEAFF
. TRBJ1-1 TRBV6-6 . TGTGCCAGCACCGACTCGGGCAGGGCGAGGGTTGAAGCTTTCTTT CASTDSGRARVEAFF
. TRBJ2-3 TRBV7-9 . TGTGCCAGCAGCGCGAACCAGCGGAAAAGCACAGATACGCAGTATTTT CASSANQRKSTDTQYF
. TRBJ1-2 TRBV27 . TGTGCCAGCAGTTTAAGGGCGGGGGGCCTCTATGGCTACACCTTC CASSLRAGGLYGYTF
TRBD2 TRBJ2-1 TRBV11-2 . TGTGCCAGCAGCCCCGCACTAGCGGTCTACAATGAGCAGTTCTTC CASSPALAVYNEQFF
TRBD1 TRBJ1-2 TRBV30 . TGTGCCTGGACTCCTGGACAGGTCCTTAACTATGGCTACACCTTC CAWTPGQVLNYGYTF
TRBD2 TRBJ2-3 TRBV4-1 . TGCGCCAGCAGCCAAGAAGGCGGGAGGGCCGATACGCAGTATTTT CASSQEGGRADTQYF
TRBD1 TRBJ1-4 TRBV28 . TGTGCCAGCAGTAACGGACAGGGGCGTGAAAAACTGTTTTTT CASSNGQGREKLFF
. TRBJ1-1 TRBV7-2 once TGTGCCAGCAGCTTAAATACAGGGTATGTTACTGAAGCTTTCTTT CASSLNTGYVTEAFF
. TRBJ2-5 TRBV5-1 . TGCGCCAGCAGCCCGGACGGCGGGGAGACCCAGTACTTC CASSPDGGETQYF
. TRBJ1-1 TRBV27 . TGTGCCAGCAGTTTCAGATCCGACACTGAAGCTTTCTTT CASSFRSDTEAFF
TRBD2 TRBJ2-5 TRBV28 . TGTGCCAGCAGTACCGGGACTAGCCGACAAGAGACCCAGTACTTC CASSTGTSRQETQYF
. TRBJ1-2 TRBV4-1 few TGCGCCAGCAGCCAAGGGCAAGTCTCTAGCTATGGCTACACCTTC CASSQGQVSSYGYTF
TRBD2 TRBJ2-1 TRBV27 . TGTGCCAGCAGTTTATGGACTAGCAAGAATGAGCAGTTCTTC CASSLWTSKNEQFF
. TRBJ1-2 TRBV19 few TGTGCCAGTAGTATAGAGAAGGGGCAAGGCTATGGCTACACCTTC CASSIEKGQGYGYTF
. TRBJ1-5 TRBV18 once TGTGCCAGCTCCTCTTTGGCCACTGGTTCCCAGCATTTT CASSSLATGSQHF
TRBD1 TRBJ1-4 TRBV15 . TGTGCCACCAGAGTTGGGCACAGGGGACGGGAAAAACTGTTTTTT CATRVGHRGREKLFF
. TRBJ2-7 TRBV27 . TGTGCCAGCAGTTTATCCGCGAGATACGAGCAGTACTTC CASSLSARYEQYF
TRBD2 TRBJ2-7 TRBV18 . TGTGCCAGCTCACCCTCCGGGACTAGCGGGGGGCTCGAGCAGTACTTC CASSPSGTSGGLEQYF
. TRBJ2-2 TRBV5-1 once TGCGCCAGCAGCTTGTGGGGCCCGAACACCGGGGAGCTGTTTTTT CASSLWGPNTGELFF
. TRBJ1-4 TRBV28 . TGTGCCAGCAGTTTCGGGGCAACTAATGAAAAACTGTTTTTT CASSFGATNEKLFF
. TRBJ2-1 TRBV6-5 once TGTGCCAGCAGCAAGGAAATAGGCTCGGGCAATGAGCAGTTCTTC CASSKEIGSGNEQFF
TRBD1 TRBJ1-4 TRBV4-1 . TGCGCCAGCAGTTACAGGGGTTCTAATGAAAAACTGTTTTTT CASSYRGSNEKLFF
TRBD2 TRBJ2-3 TRBV7-7 once TGTGCTAGCAGCTTAGGAGCGGGGGGGCCCGGAGATACGCAGTATTTT CASSLGAGGPGDTQYF
TRBD1 TRBJ2-1 TRBV28 . TGTGCCAGCAGTCAACAGGGGAGAGGCTACAATGAGCAGTTCTTC CASSQQGRGYNEQFF
. TRBJ1-3 TRBV27 . TGTGCCAGGTCCCCTCGGGGTAGTGGAAACACCATATATTTT CARSPRGSGNTIYF